One sample yielded the 10 T cell receptor beta chains listed below, sequenced in a study of graft-versus-host responses after intestinal transplantation. Profiled with immunoSEQ multiplex PCR; TCRdb holds only in-frame clones, not every one. The table has approximately 97,000 clones, roughly 89% seen once. Their recognized antigens are unknown. Sequencing used unstimulated CD4+ T cells sorted from spleen or lymph node cells, obtained before transplant. The receptors here all came from a human donor who was the organ donor for an intestinal transplant.

CDR3 sequence (DNA): TGTGCCAGCAGCCTACAGGGGCTCCACTCTGGAAACACCATATATTTT. This codes for CASSLQGLHSGNTIYF. V usage is TRBV4-2 and J usage is TRBJ1-3; 7 nucleotides align to TRBD1. The CDR3 covers 16 residues. Trimming at V came to 4 bases and at J to 0 bases, leaving 6 bases not matched to a gene. Germline V gives CDR1 LGHNA, CDR2 YNFKEQ.

The rearrangement uses TRBV9 and TRBJ1-3; TRBD1 is a possible D gene (5 bases). The germline V gene has CDR1 SGDLS and CDR2 YYNGEE. Between the trimmed V and J ends, which lost 1 base and 0 bases, there was a span of 14 bases. This CDR3 region has 17 residues. The CDR3 DNA reads TGTGCCAGCAGCGTAAGTCGGGGGGACCCCTCTGGAAACACCATATATTTT. It codes for CASSVSRGDPSGNTIYF.

This rearrangement joins TRBV7-9 to TRBJ1-4; D remains unclear. The CDR3 covers 15 residues. Trimming pared 3 bases from V and 3 bases from J, leaving 11 bases between. Germline V gene sequence: CDR1 SEHNR, CDR2 FQNEAQ (reference sequence). CDR3 in DNA: TGTGCCAGCAGCTTGCTTAGCACACCTAATGAAAAACTGTTTTTT. Translation gives CASSLLSTPNEKLFF.

The chain couples TRBV23-1 to TRBJ2-7, with 9 bases that match TRBD2. TRBV23-1 belongs to the ORF category, with a function that is uncertain. Losses at the gene ends were 7 bases for V and 0 bases for J; bases not matched to a gene: 7. CDR3 length: 15 amino acids. The CDR3 DNA sequence: TGCGCCAGCAACCGCGGGGGGGTGAGCTCCTACGAGCAGTACTTC. Its protein is CASNRGGVSSYEQYF.

This clone was observed a handful of times. The V and J genes are TRBV5-1 and TRBJ2-5, with 9 bases fitting TRBD1. CDR3 size: 14 residues. V shed 4 bases, J shed 1 base, and the junction held 2 bases outside the gene matches. Per the germline V gene, CDR1 is SGHRS and CDR2 is YFSETQ. The CDR3 sequence: CASSQTGGQETQYF. The DNA of the CDR3 is TGCGCCAGCAGCCAGACAGGGGGCCAAGAGACCCAGTACTTC.

This clone was counted a few times. The rearrangement joins TRBV10-3 to TRBJ2-7; D uncertain. Germline loops: CDR1 ENHRY, CDR2 SYGVKD. The CDR3 sequence is 12 residues long. The V gene lost 6 bases and the J gene lost 6 bases, with 12 bases spanning the gap. CDR3 sequence reads: CAISGLGLEQYF. CDR3 nucleotide sequence: TGTGCCATCAGCGGGTTAGGCCTCGAGCAGTACTTC.

This rearrangement joins TRBV7-9 to TRBJ1-1, with unresolved D. In germline, CDR1 is SEHNR, CDR2 FQNEAQ (reference sequence). Trimming left V 3 bases short and J 1 base short, with 18 bases between. The CDR3 contains 17 residues. CDR3 sequence reads: CASSLGKRVGPNTEAFF. The CDR3, as DNA: TGTGCCAGCAGCTTGGGGAAGAGGGTAGGTCCGAACACTGAAGCTTTCTTT.

The chain carries TRBV6-1 and TRBJ1-1, with D possibly being TRBD1 (6 bases). The CDR3 loop spans 13 amino acids. The V and J ends lost 6 bases and 4 bases respectively, with 12 bases between them. Germline CDR1 and CDR2: MNHNS and SASEGT. The CDR3 region is CASSAGTITEAFF. The CDR3 DNA reads TGTGCCAGCAGCGCTGGGACAATCACTGAAGCTTTCTTT.

This sequence joins TRBV7-2 and TRBJ2-1, with D perhaps matching TRBD1 (5 bases). Germline CDR1 and CDR2: SGHTA and FQGNSA. Trimming removed 5 bases at V and 7 bases at J, with 15 bases between. There are 14 residues in the CDR3. The CDR3 region has the DNA TGTGCCAGCAGCGCAGGGCCTCTCTTGAATGAGCAGTTCTTC. This codes for CASSAGPLLNEQFF.

V usage is TRBV11-2 and J usage is TRBJ1-1, with D unclear. The length of the CDR3 is 13 residues. Germline V lookup: CDR1 SGHAT, CDR2 FQNNGV. Deletions cut 2 bases from V and 1 base from J, with 5 bases between. The CDR3 here is CASSLLANTEAFF. The CDR3 coding sequence is TGTGCCAGCAGCTTACTAGCGAACACTGAAGCTTTCTTT.